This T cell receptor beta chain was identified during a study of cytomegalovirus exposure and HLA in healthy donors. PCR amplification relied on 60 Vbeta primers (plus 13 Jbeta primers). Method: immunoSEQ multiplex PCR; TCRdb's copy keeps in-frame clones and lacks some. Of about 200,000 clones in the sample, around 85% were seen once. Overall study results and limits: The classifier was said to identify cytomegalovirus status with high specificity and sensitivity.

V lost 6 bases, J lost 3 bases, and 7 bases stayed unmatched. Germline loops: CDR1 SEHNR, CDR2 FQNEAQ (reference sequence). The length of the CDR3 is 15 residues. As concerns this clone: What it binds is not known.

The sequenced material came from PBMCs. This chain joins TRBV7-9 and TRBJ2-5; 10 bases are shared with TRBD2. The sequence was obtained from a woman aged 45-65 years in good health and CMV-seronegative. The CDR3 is CASSSQAGGEETQYF. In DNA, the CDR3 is TGTGCCAGCAGTTCCCAAGCGGGAGGGGAAGAGACCCAGTACTTC.